This T cell receptor beta chain was sequenced for a study of regulatory T cells in long-lasting Graves disease. The time point denotes: newly diagnosed GD, antithyroid drugs for less than 3 months. After RNA was extracted from PBMCs, the TCR library was made from it. HTBI primers from iRepertoire and Arm-PCR of CDR3 regions yielded the TCR beta libraries. Using its own MiXCR run on the multiplex PCR reads, TCRdb lists one record per CDR3 protein. The repertoire holds more than 400,000 distinct CDR3 sequences, with 15% to 20% as singletons. Per the germline V gene, CDR1 is LGHNT and CDR2 is FRNRAP. This CDR3 spans 18 amino acids. Trimming left V 7 bases short and J 4 bases short, with 23 bases between. The sample also formed part of further work on T cells in Graves' hyperthyroidism and ophthalmopathy. That source adds: Blood held most thyroid clonotypes expanded above 0.001 frequency.

V is TRBV12-5 and J is TRBJ2-6, with D possibly TRBD1 on 7 matching bases. The sequences come from peripheral blood mononuclear cells (PBMCs), collected at new diagnosis, from a patient treated with antithyroid drugs. This sequence was found in a woman in her 30s with Graves disease. CDR3 coding DNA: TGTGCTAGTGCCACCACCAGGGGGGCTCTCCCCGGGGCCAACGTCCTGACTTTC. Protein: CASATTRGALPGANVLTF.